This T cell receptor (beta chain) was captured by sequencing in a study of metastatic and nonmetastatic thyroid tumors. Study background: For malignant and benign thyroid patients, tumor or nodule tissue and blood were the sources whose repertoires were compared.

TCRdb re-clonotyped the PCR reads via MiXCR. The sample lists roughly 27,000 clones, 10% to 15% occurring once. The table lists this clone with many counts. Its antigen remains unknown. Each patient went into thyroid surgery without having received any treatment. The germline V and J ends were trimmed by 8 bases and 2 bases, with 12 bases remaining between them. This CDR3 is 13 amino acids long. Germline-derived CDR1 and CDR2 are MNHNS and SASEGT. Regarding the study as a whole: Malignant thyroid tumors reportedly had TCR beta diversity that was significantly higher than in benign nodules, in blood and tumor.

Sequenced: blood. The chain combines TRBV6-1 with TRBJ1-2; tentative D call: TRBD1 (5 bases). This clonotype originated in a female donor with papillary thyroid cancer or a benign thyroid nodule (not recorded which). Some clones in this sample may be carry-over from other donors' samples. CDR3 DNA sequence: TGTGCCAGCCTGCCAGGGTACAACTATGGCTACACCTTC. It translates to CASLPGYNYGYTF.